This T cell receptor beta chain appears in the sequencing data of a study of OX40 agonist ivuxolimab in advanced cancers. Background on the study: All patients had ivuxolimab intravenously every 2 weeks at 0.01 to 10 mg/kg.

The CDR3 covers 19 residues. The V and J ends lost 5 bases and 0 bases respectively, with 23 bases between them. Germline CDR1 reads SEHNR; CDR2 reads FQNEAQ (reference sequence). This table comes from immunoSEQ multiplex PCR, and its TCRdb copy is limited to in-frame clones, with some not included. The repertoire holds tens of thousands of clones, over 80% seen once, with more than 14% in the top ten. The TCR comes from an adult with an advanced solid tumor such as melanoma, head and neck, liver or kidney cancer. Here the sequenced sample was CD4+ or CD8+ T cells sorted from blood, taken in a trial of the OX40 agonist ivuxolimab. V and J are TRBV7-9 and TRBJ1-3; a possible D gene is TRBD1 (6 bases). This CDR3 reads CASSPPLRTGPHSGNTIYF. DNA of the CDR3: TGTGCCAGCAGCCCCCCCCTCCGTACAGGGCCCCACTCTGGAAACACCATATATTTT.